Each of the 28 T cell receptor beta chains below was sequenced from the same sample in a study of blood T cell repertoires in COVID-19. Only in-frame clones appear in the TCRdb table, and some are missing; sequencing was by immunoSEQ multiplex PCR. The sample includes 150,000 or so clones, approximately 84% of them seen just once. The sequencing input was PBMCs or T cells enriched from blood (not recorded which). The source is a human donor with acute COVID-19. The donor label of this sample is uncertain.

The chain has TRBV6-5 and TRBJ1-4; 8 nucleotides align to TRBD1. Germline-derived CDR1 and CDR2 are MNHEY and SVGAGI. V lost 4 bases to trimming and J lost 8 bases; unmatched junction nucleotides: 6. The CDR3 has 14 residues. The CDR3 sequence is CASSWGTGGEKLFF. The CDR3 region has the DNA TGTGCCAGCAGTTGGGGGACAGGCGGCGAAAAACTGTTTTTT.

This clone came up once. The chain employs TRBV6-5 and TRBJ2-3; 7 bases fit TRBD2. V lost 0 bases and J lost 4; bases outside the gene matches: 1. Looked up from germline, CDR1 is MNHEY and CDR2 is SVGAGI. CDR3 length: 14 residues. The CDR3 DNA is TGTGCCAGCAGTTACTCCGGACTAGCAGATACGCAGTATTTT. It encodes CASSYSGLADTQYF.

In its sample, this clone was seen a few times. V gene TRBV7-9 combines with J gene TRBJ2-5, with D hard to call. Trimming shortened V by 6 bases and J by 5 bases, and 16 bases separated the two germline ends. The CDR3 is made up of 14 amino acids. Germline V gene data show CDR1 as SEHNR and CDR2 as FQNEAQ (reference sequence). The CDR3 sequence is CASSHPGSLETQYF. Written as DNA, the CDR3 is TGTGCCAGCAGTCATCCCGGGTCCTTGGAGACCCAGTACTTC.

This clone was counted a single time. The chain combines TRBV11-2 with TRBJ2-1; D is perhaps TRBD2 (6 bases). Germline CDR1 SGHAT, CDR2 FQNNGV. This CDR3 has 16 residues. Trimming stripped 5 bases from V and 1 base from J, with 15 bases between. CDR3 residues: CASSPLGGGSYNEQFF. CDR3 in DNA: TGTGCCAGCAGCCCCCTAGGTGGGGGGTCCTACAATGAGCAGTTCTTC.

This clone was detected only once. The chain joins TRBV7-2 to TRBJ1-2; D gene unclear. The CDR3 is made up of 14 amino acids. Trimming removed 3 bases from V and 3 bases from J, with 11 bases in between. CDR1 and CDR2 from the germline V gene are SGHTA and FQGNSA. The CDR3 DNA sequence: TGTGCCAGCAGCTTGGGCTACAGAGACTATGGCTACACCTTC. Encoded protein: CASSLGYRDYGYTF.

This chain uses TRBV7-2 with TRBJ2-3; 7 bases are shared with TRBD1. CDR1 and CDR2 (germline): SGHTA, FQGNSA. The ends lost 1 base at V and 0 bases at J; junction bases unmatched: 7. The CDR3 has 17 residues. The CDR3 DNA reads as TGTGCCAGCAGCTTAGTAGGGGGCAAGGGAAGCACAGATACGCAGTATTTT. Protein product: CASSLVGGKGSTDTQYF. Using reference TRBV7-2 and TRBJ2-3 for the parts outside the CDR3, the full variable domain is GAGVSQSPSNKVTEKGKDVELRCDPISGHTALYWYRQSLGQGLEFLIYFQGNSAPDKSGLPSDRFSAERTGGSVSTLTIQRTQQEDSAVYLCASSLVGGKGSTDTQYFGPGTRLTVL.

The J gene is TRBJ1-2, the V gene TRBV4-2; TRBD1 matches at 8 bases. The CDR3 runs 16 residues. Germline trimming cut 3 bases from V and 3 bases from J; bases unmatched to any gene: 9. The germline V gene encodes CDR1 LGHNA and CDR2 YNFKEQ. DNA for the CDR3: TGTGCCAGCAGCCAGTATGCAGGGGGCGTAGACTATGGCTACACCTTC. Translated, it gives CASSQYAGGVDYGYTF.

This chain links TRBV18 with TRBJ1-1; D gene unclear. The CDR3 covers 14 residues. V lost 3 bases and J 3 bases, leaving 11 bases between the germline ends. The germline CDR1 and CDR2 sequences are KGHSH and LQKENI. CDR3 in DNA: TGTGCCAGCTCACCCCGGTCGGGAGACACTGAAGCTTTCTTT. It specifies CASSPRSGDTEAFF.

The chain is built from TRBV11-1 and TRBJ2-3; weak D call: TRBD2 (7 bases). Between the trimmed V and J ends, which lost 1 base and 2 bases, there was a span of 13 bases. This CDR3 is built from 16 residues. Per the germline V gene, CDR1 is SGHAT and CDR2 is FQDESV (reference sequence). CDR3 protein: CASSLDAGAPTDTQYF. The CDR3 nucleotides read TGTGCCAGCAGCTTAGATGCGGGGGCCCCCACAGATACGCAGTATTTT.

The rearrangement joins TRBV5-4 to TRBJ1-2; 9 positions agree with TRBD1. The V gene's germline CDR1 is SGHNT and CDR2 YYREEE (reference sequence). The V segment lost 4 bases and the J segment 4 bases; nucleotides outside the gene matches: 8. CDR3 size: 15 residues. The CDR3 DNA is TGTGCCAGCAGCCCTACAGGGGGCGCGAGCTATGGCTACACCTTC. It yields the protein CASSPTGGASYGYTF.

V gene TRBV19 combines with J gene TRBJ1-4; D not resolved. Trimming cost V 5 bases and J 7 bases, with 14 bases left between them. The CDR3 is 14 residues long. Germline V gene sequence: CDR1 LNHDA, CDR2 SQIVND (reference sequence). CDR3 in amino acids: CASSRGDRPEKLFF. The DNA of the CDR3 is TGTGCCAGTAGTCGGGGAGATCGTCCTGAAAAACTGTTTTTT.

The chain links TRBV5-6 to TRBJ2-7; no reliable D call. This CDR3 comprises 11 residues. From germline, CDR1 is SGHDT and CDR2 YYEEEE. The V end was cut by 0 bases, the J end by 6 bases, with 4 bases between. The CDR3 bases are TGTGCCAGCAGCTTGGAGCGCGAGCAGTACTTC. It translates to CASSLEREQYF.

This chain links TRBV11-2 with TRBJ2-5, with TRBD2 identical over 8 bases. The CDR3 loop spans 17 amino acids. Germline CDR1 SGHAT, CDR2 FQNNGV. J was trimmed by 5 bases and V by 6 bases; bases with no gene match: 17. CDR3 sequence reads: CASSLPPFRGGGETQYF. CDR3 bases: TGTGCCAGCAGTCTACCCCCCTTTCGGGGGGGCGGGGAGACCCAGTACTTC.

The rearrangement joins TRBV7-9 to TRBJ1-2, with D maybe TRBD1 (6 bases). The germline V gene has CDR1 SEHNR and CDR2 FQNEAQ (reference sequence). The CDR3 is made up of 14 amino acids. Deletions cut 5 bases from V and 5 bases from J, with 15 bases between. CDR3 DNA: TGTGCCAGCAGCCAGAGGGGGGGTGTGTATGGCTACACCTTC. It encodes CASSQRGGVYGYTF.

For the CDR3, the DNA is TGTGCCAGCTGGGGGACAGGTCAATCTGAAGCTTTCTTT. Its protein product is CASWGTGQSEAFF. The rearrangement uses TRBV5-4 and TRBJ1-1; 8 positions match TRBD1. The J segment lost 6 bases and the V segment lost 7 bases, leaving 8 bases of the junction unmatched. The CDR3 spans 13 residues. Germline CDR1 SGHNT, CDR2 YYREEE (reference sequence).

The chain carries TRBV30 and TRBJ1-2; possible D gene TRBD1, 6 bases. Germline V gives CDR1 GTSNPN, CDR2 SVGIG (reference sequence). Between the trimmed V and J ends, which lost 1 base and 2 bases, there was a span of 14 bases. The CDR3 is made up of 15 amino acids. The CDR3 DNA follows: TGTGCCTGGAGTGCCCAATATCAGGGGAACTATGGCTACACCTTC. As protein: CAWSAQYQGNYGYTF.

The genes are TRBV2 and TRBJ2-2; no clear D gene. This CDR3 contains 13 residues. Trimming took 8 bases from V and 6 from J, leaving 13 bases between them. Germline V CDR1 and CDR2: SNHLY, FYNNEI. The DNA of the CDR3 is TGTGCCAGCTCTGAGAGGCCCGCCGGGGAGCTGTTTTTT. This codes for CASSERPAGELFF.

The chain carries TRBV7-2 and TRBJ1-2; TRBD1 matches at 7 bases. The junction had 9 bases not matched to a gene; V was cut back by 5 bases and J by 6 bases. In germline, CDR1 is SGHTA, CDR2 FQGNSA. CDR3 length equals 14 residues. CDR3 protein: CASSPEQGFHGYTF. The DNA of the CDR3 is TGTGCCAGCAGCCCAGAACAGGGGTTTCATGGCTACACCTTC.

The chain links TRBV6-4 to TRBJ2-3; 7 bases are shared with TRBD2. The CDR3 runs to 16 residues. CDR1 MRHNA and CDR2 SNTAGT come from the germline V gene. J gave up 4 bases and V 6 bases, and 13 bases lay outside the gene matches. In nucleotides, the CDR3 is TGTGCCAGCAGCCTAAGACGGGGGGATCGGCCAGATACGCAGTATTTT. Encoded protein: CASSLRRGDRPDTQYF.

This chain joins TRBV18 and TRBJ1-4; 9 bases map to TRBD1. Germline V gene lookup returns CDR1 KGHSH and CDR2 LQKENI. The CDR3 covers 15 residues. V shed 2 bases and J 4 bases; nucleotides not matched to a gene: 2. The CDR3 nucleotides are TGTGCCAGCTCACCAGGGGACAGGGTTAATGAAAAACTGTTTTTT. This codes for CASSPGDRVNEKLFF.

The J gene is TRBJ2-2, the V gene TRBV7-9, with D perhaps TRBD2 (5 bases). There are 15 residues in the CDR3. Trimming took 5 bases from V and 2 from J, leaving 12 bases between them. The germline CDR1 and CDR2 sequences are SEHNR and FQNEAQ (reference sequence). CDR3 residues: CASSLSRLNTGELFF. The CDR3 DNA reads as TGTGCCAGCAGCCTGTCCAGACTAAACACCGGGGAGCTGTTTTTT.

V gene TRBV18 combines with J gene TRBJ2-2, with a weak D call TRBD1 (6 bases). The V end was cut by 5 bases, the J end by 8 bases, with 15 bases between. Germline V CDR1 and CDR2: KGHSH, LQKENI. The CDR3 sequence is 14 residues long. Written as DNA, the CDR3 is TGTGCCAGCTCATTCCGGCCAGGGGATGGGGAGCTGTTTTTT. As protein: CASSFRPGDGELFF.

V usage is TRBV6-2 or TRBV6-3 and J usage is TRBJ2-3; D remains unclear. CDR1 MNHEY and CDR2 SVGEGT come from the germline V gene. This CDR3 spans 15 amino acids. Trimming cost V 2 bases and J 0 bases, with 9 bases left between them. CDR3 amino acids: CASSYGSGSTDTQYF. The CDR3 bases are TGTGCCAGCAGTTACGGGTCAGGTAGCACAGATACGCAGTATTTT.

The table lists this clone with a count of one. The chain carries TRBV24-1 and TRBJ2-7; TRBD2 is a possible D gene (7 bases). This CDR3 has 15 amino acids. The germline V and J ends were trimmed by 1 base and 1 base, with 10 bases remaining between them. Germline CDR1 is KGHDR and CDR2 is SFDVKD. CDR3 in amino acids: CATSDLGGGSYEQYF. The DNA of the CDR3 is TGTGCCACCAGTGATTTAGGGGGAGGGTCCTACGAGCAGTACTTC.

The chain joins TRBV2 to TRBJ2-1; TRBD2 aligns across 8 bases. Germline CDR1 is SNHLY and CDR2 is FYNNEI. The V gene end was trimmed by 8 bases and the J gene end by 7 bases; junction bases not matched to a gene: 10. The CDR3 has 14 residues. DNA of the CDR3: TGTGCCAGCGACAACGGGGGGGTAGTAAATGAGCAGTTCTTC. Its translation: CASDNGGVVNEQFF.

V is TRBV4-3 and J is TRBJ2-1; 9 bases match TRBD2. After removal of 1 base from V and 5 bases from J, the junction contained 6 bases not matched to a gene. This CDR3 is 16 amino acids long. In germline, CDR1 is LGHNA, CDR2 YSLEER. The CDR3 sequence is CASSQGLRGGNNEQFF. The CDR3 DNA sequence: TGCGCCAGCAGCCAAGGGTTGCGGGGGGGGAACAATGAGCAGTTCTTC.

This clone was seen more than once but under ten times. The rearrangement joins TRBV5-1 to TRBJ2-5; D is perhaps TRBD1 (5 bases). V lost 4 bases and J 3 bases, leaving 10 bases between the germline ends. The CDR3 sequence is 13 residues long. Germline assignment: CDR1 SGHRS and CDR2 YFSETQ. CDR3 sequence reads: CASSPLGEETQYF. The CDR3 nucleotides read TGCGCCAGCAGCCCCCTAGGGGAAGAGACCCAGTACTTC.

The chain links TRBV7-9 to TRBJ1-2, with D tentatively TRBD1 (6 bases). Germline V lookup: CDR1 SEHNR, CDR2 FQNEAQ (reference sequence). V gave up 7 bases and J gave up 4 bases, with 16 bases separating them. The CDR3 contains 14 residues. CDR3 sequence reads: CASNRGAPGYGYTF. The CDR3 DNA is TGTGCCAGCAATCGGGGGGCACCCGGCTATGGCTACACCTTC.